These T cell receptor beta chains were read from a single sample in a study of CD8+ T cells in alopecia areata. Using immunoSEQ multiplex PCR, the repertoire was profiled, and TCRdb retains in-frame clones only, with some absent. The sample lists 90,000 to 150,000 clones, 50% to 55% occurring once. The sample in question was CD4+ T cells sorted from blood, obtained at week 4, from a patient treated with tofacitinib. The source is a human donor with alopecia areata. Each CDR3 is given with its conserved first and last residue. Each record gives: clone size, D gene, V gene, J gene, CDR3 DNA, CDR3 protein. D genes are given only for firm matches. The listing skips clone size in some rows; elsewhere it reads once, few, many or a size class.

few	-	TRBV19	TRBJ2-1	TGTGCCACCTTGCCGGGGACGTGGGGTGAGCAGTTCTTC	CATLPGTWGEQFF
-	-	TRBV4-2	TRBJ2-7	TGTGCCAGCAGCCAAGACACAGGGAGCATATACGAGCAGTACTTC	CASSQDTGSIYEQYF
few	-	TRBV6-6	TRBJ1-2	TGTGCCAGCAGTTACTCCGACCCAAGGAAGGGCTACACCTTC	CASSYSDPRKGYTF
once	-	TRBV30	TRBJ2-2	TGTGCCTGGAGTCCGGGTATGGGGGCGGGCACCGGGGAGCTGTTTTTT	CAWSPGMGAGTGELFF
few	-	TRBV6-5	TRBJ2-7	TGTGCCAGCAGTTACCGGGGGAATACCTACGAGCAGTACTTC	CASSYRGNTYEQYF
-	-	TRBV6-1	TRBJ1-2	TGTGCCAGCAGTGAAGCGGAGAGGACGGGCTACACCTTC	CASSEAERTGYTF
-	TRBD1	TRBV7-9	TRBJ2-1	TGTGCCAGCACGCAGGGGGCGAATAATGAGCAGTTCTTC	CASTQGANNEQFF
-	-	TRBV7-2	TRBJ2-3	TGTGCCAGCAGCCAAGGGGGGTGGGCAGATACGCAGTATTTT	CASSQGGWADTQYF
few	-	TRBV19	TRBJ1-2	TGTGCCAGTGCGCGGCAGGGAGAGGGTGGCTACACCTTC	CASARQGEGGYTF
-	TRBD1	TRBV30	TRBJ1-5	TGTGCCTGGGGGACAGGGCTTAATCAGCCCCAGCATTTT	CAWGTGLNQPQHF
-	-	TRBV18	TRBJ2-7	TGTGCCAGCTCACCTTCGAGGGGAATAGGAGGTTACGAGCAGTACTTC	CASSPSRGIGGYEQYF
-	-	TRBV2	TRBJ1-6	TGTGCCAGCAGACCCTTAGGAAATTCACCCCTCCACTTT	CASRPLGNSPLHF
-	-	TRBV30	TRBJ2-1	TGTGCCTGGAGTGTCTCTGGGACTCAATCCTTCTTC	CAWSVSGTQSFF
few	-	TRBV11-2	TRBJ2-7	TGTGCCAGCAGCCCGGGCACTTTTAGCTCCTACGAGCAGTACTTC	CASSPGTFSSYEQYF